The rows below give T cell receptor beta chains drawn from one sample of a study of blood T cell repertoires in COVID-19. Generated by immunoSEQ multiplex PCR, the TCRdb table keeps only in-frame clones and is missing some. The table shows 60,000 to 70,000 clones, with 88% occurring only once. The sample consisted of peripheral blood. The receptors were gathered from a woman aged 80 or over with active COVID-19. The conserved cysteine and the conserved F or W are not part of the CDR3 here. A D gene is named only where the DNA matches it firmly.

TRBD1	TRBV11-2	TRBJ2-7	ASSSRRQGISAYEQY
TRBD2	TRBV10-1	TRBJ2-1	ASSGVFSGGHNNEQF
-	TRBV28	TRBJ1-2	ASLASANYGYT
-	TRBV7-8	TRBJ1-5	ASSLVRGNQPQH
TRBD2	TRBV7-9	TRBJ2-5	ASSGDYLETQY
-	TRBV3-1/TRBV3-2	TRBJ2-5	ASSRNSYRYPQETQY
-	TRBV11-2	TRBJ1-1	ASSPRAVGNTEAF
-	TRBV24-1	TRBJ2-3	ATSDFAGDTQY
TRBD2	TRBV18	TRBJ2-5	ASSPPSGGSPQY
-	TRBV28	TRBJ2-3	ASKFMGRDTQY
-	TRBV27	TRBJ2-7	ASSPGTPYSYEQY
TRBD1	TRBV6-5	TRBJ1-6	ASSYLRDSNSPLH
-	TRBV4-3	TRBJ2-7	ASSQSLTGAYEQY
-	TRBV5-1	TRBJ1-1	ASSPRTADLPETEAF
TRBD1	TRBV2	TRBJ1-2	ASSVDRVDGYT
TRBD1	TRBV10-3	TRBJ1-2	AISATGLLDYGYT
-	TRBV6-5	TRBJ2-1	ASSMTGLHHEQF
TRBD2	TRBV18	TRBJ2-1	ASSRRTSGGDEQF
-	TRBV7-2	TRBJ2-7	ASSLYREPHSEQY
TRBD1	TRBV7-8	TRBJ2-4	ASSLARTGEIAKNIQY
-	TRBV19	TRBJ1-5	ASRAGNQPQH
-	TRBV5-8	TRBJ1-1	ASSLALSNEAF
-	TRBV30	TRBJ2-5	AWSRGSGQETQY
-	TRBV7-9	TRBJ2-7	ASSLTDKPDEQY
-	TRBV7-2	TRBJ2-4	ASSYLRAAKNIQY
-	TRBV4-1	TRBJ2-1	ASSQAFGGSSYNEQF
TRBD2	TRBV5-1	TRBJ2-5	ASSLVVSGGKETQY
TRBD2	TRBV7-9	TRBJ2-2	ASSSGTSGTGELF
-	TRBV7-2	TRBJ2-3	ASSLKWGPGGRRDTQY
TRBD2	TRBV29-1	TRBJ2-1	SVASGGPSSYNEQF
-	TRBV7-9	TRBJ1-2	ASSFRGADGYT
TRBD1	TRBV7-2	TRBJ1-2	ASSRDRGDGYT
-	TRBV4-1	TRBJ2-1	ASSQGTPILSSYNEQF
TRBD1	TRBV15	TRBJ2-5	ATSPSGQGGWEETQY
-	TRBV5-4	TRBJ1-1	ASSLQGVSEAF
TRBD2	TRBV4-3	TRBJ2-3	ASSQGWTSGGTDTQY
-	TRBV28	TRBJ2-7	ASRTDYEQY
TRBD2	TRBV18	TRBJ2-3	ASSRPGRGTDTQY
TRBD1	TRBV7-9	TRBJ1-3	ASSHDRAGNTIY
-	TRBV6-2/TRBV6-3	TRBJ1-2	ASSYGGTEYT
-	TRBV5-1	TRBJ1-1	ASSLEGTPNTEAF
-	TRBV27	TRBJ2-3	ARGATSTDTQY
-	TRBV9	TRBJ2-3	ASSPGGTDTQY
-	TRBV2	TRBJ2-5	ASQYQETQY
TRBD1	TRBV4-3	TRBJ1-6	ASSPTGQGFRYNSPLH
TRBD2	TRBV29-1	TRBJ2-5	SVPRGLDQETQY
-	TRBV30	TRBJ1-5	AWSEENSNQPQH
-	TRBV19	TRBJ2-1	ASSRSRGGYNEQF
TRBD1	TRBV7-9	TRBJ1-4	ASSFEGAFNEKLF
-	TRBV7-9	TRBJ2-1	ASSLESEQF
-	TRBV4-3	TRBJ1-2	ASSQMREVFGHGYT
TRBD1	TRBV5-4	TRBJ2-7	ASSRQGPLIYEQY
TRBD2	TRBV10-2	TRBJ2-1	ASDISGGASEQF
-	TRBV2	TRBJ1-5	ASRQGWSNQPQH
-	TRBV5-4	TRBJ1-2	ASSFDYYGYT
-	TRBV6-1	TRBJ1-2	ASSEMGALDYGYT
TRBD1	TRBV6-2/TRBV6-3	TRBJ1-2	ASSLGQGAYGYT
-	TRBV9	TRBJ2-7	ASSAGSYRNEQY
-	TRBV30	TRBJ1-5	AWSAPGQPQH
-	TRBV5-6	TRBJ1-2	ASSLRAGAYGYT